This TCR beta chain was documented in a study of identical twins. Only a few counts were recorded for this clonotype. TCRdb itself ran the 5' RACE reads through MiXCR, one entry per CDR3 protein. The sample holds about 520,000 distinct CDR3 sequences; roughly a fifth are singletons and the top ten take 0.91%. This CDR3 contains 13 residues. Germline V gene sequence: CDR1 LGHDT, CDR2 YNNKEL (reference sequence). With 7 bases removed from V and 7 bases from J, the gap between germline ends came to 16 bases. The same sample was also studied in work on T cells expressing NK-cell markers. That work adds: The study drew TCR beta repertoires from sorted CD3+CD56+NKG2C+, CD3+CD56+NKG2C- and CD3+CD56-NKG2C+ T cells.

This receptor was taken from a woman between 18 and 29 years old in good health. The rearrangement links TRBV3-1 to TRBJ1-1, with a tentative D call TRBD1 (5 bases). Specimen: CD4+ T cells sorted from blood. DNA for the CDR3: TGTGCCAGCACCAAGTGGGCTCAGGGTGAAGCTTTCTTT. Amino acid sequence: CASTKWAQGEAFF.